Listed below are T cell receptor beta chains from one sample, sequenced in a study of post-analysis software for immune sequencing data. TCRdb re-analysed the PCR reads in MiXCR, keeping a single row per CDR3 protein. The data contain roughly 400,000 distinct CDR3 sequences, roughly 40% of them seen just once; the ten biggest clones take up 6.5% to 8%. Sequencing was performed on blood. The receptors were gathered from a girl aged 2-10 years with multiple sclerosis. CDR3s include the opening cysteine and the closing phenylalanine or tryptophan. D genes are given only for firm matches. Rows may omit the clone size; those that give it use once, few, many or a size class.

D gene: TRBD2
clone size: NA
V gene: TRBV20-1
CDR3 protein: CSFIGTSGDYNEQFF

D gene: NA
clone size: few
V gene: TRBV20-1
CDR3 protein: CSARGGNNQPQHF

D gene: NA
clone size: NA
V gene: TRBV7-2
CDR3 protein: CASSPTWGGQPQHF

D gene: TRBD2
clone size: NA
V gene: TRBV29-1
CDR3 protein: CSGKTSGSGEETQYF

D gene: TRBD2
clone size: NA
V gene: TRBV20-1
CDR3 protein: CSATGLAGTYNEQFF

D gene: NA
clone size: NA
V gene: TRBV6-5
CDR3 protein: CASSYSGNWGNYGYTF

D gene: TRBD2
clone size: NA
V gene: TRBV10-3
CDR3 protein: CAISVSGGRSSYEQYF

D gene: NA
clone size: NA
V gene: TRBV20-1
CDR3 protein: CSALGGTNSDQPQHF

D gene: TRBD2
clone size: NA
V gene: TRBV24-1
CDR3 protein: CATSDSLAGVFNEQFF

D gene: NA
clone size: NA
V gene: TRBV28
CDR3 protein: CASSPSGTIYEQYF

D gene: NA
clone size: NA
V gene: TRBV12-3/TRBV12-4
CDR3 protein: CASQATGQYSPLHF

D gene: NA
clone size: once
V gene: TRBV6-1
CDR3 protein: CVSSEYAGPNYEQYF

D gene: NA
clone size: NA
V gene: TRBV5-1
CDR3 protein: CASSLALPTGQLNYGYTF

D gene: TRBD1
clone size: NA
V gene: TRBV29-1
CDR3 protein: CSVDEATGGRDYEQYF

D gene: TRBD2
clone size: few
V gene: TRBV10-3
CDR3 protein: CAISGRTGLGYNEQFF

D gene: NA
clone size: NA
V gene: TRBV28
CDR3 protein: CASNRGGRQRGKLFF

D gene: TRBD2
clone size: NA
V gene: TRBV6-2/TRBV6-3
CDR3 protein: CASSYSRVTSGRYWYNEQFF

D gene: TRBD2
clone size: few
V gene: TRBV7-8
CDR3 protein: CASSPGGRGGVRHEQFF

D gene: TRBD2
clone size: NA
V gene: TRBV29-1
CDR3 protein: CSVLGLAGYNEQYF

D gene: TRBD2
clone size: NA
V gene: TRBV24-1
CDR3 protein: CATSALPGLAGGRPYNEQFF

D gene: TRBD1
clone size: NA
V gene: TRBV7-2
CDR3 protein: CASSHTRDRVYGQYF

D gene: NA
clone size: few
V gene: TRBV6-5
CDR3 protein: CASRNRGWETQYF